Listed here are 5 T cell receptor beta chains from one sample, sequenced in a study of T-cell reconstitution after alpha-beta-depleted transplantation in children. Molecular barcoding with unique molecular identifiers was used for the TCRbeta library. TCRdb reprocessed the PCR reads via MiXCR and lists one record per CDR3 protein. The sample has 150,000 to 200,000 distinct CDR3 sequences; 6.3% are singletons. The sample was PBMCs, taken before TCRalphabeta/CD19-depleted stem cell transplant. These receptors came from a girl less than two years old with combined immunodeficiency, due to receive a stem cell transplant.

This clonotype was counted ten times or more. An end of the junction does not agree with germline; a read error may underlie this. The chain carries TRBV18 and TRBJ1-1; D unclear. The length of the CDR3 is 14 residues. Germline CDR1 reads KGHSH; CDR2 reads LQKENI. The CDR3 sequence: CASSRTEENAEAFF. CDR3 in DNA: TGTGCCAGCTCACGAACAGAGGAGAACGCTGAAGCTTTCTTT.

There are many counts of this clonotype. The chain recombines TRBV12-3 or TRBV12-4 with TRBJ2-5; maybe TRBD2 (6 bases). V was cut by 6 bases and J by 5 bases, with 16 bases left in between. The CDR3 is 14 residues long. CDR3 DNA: TGTGCCAGCAGGCGGGACTGGGCCAGGGAGACCCAGTACTTC. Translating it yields CASRRDWARETQYF.

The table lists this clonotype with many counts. This CDR3 is CASSALAGGPDTQYF. The CDR3, as DNA: TGTGCCAGCAGCGCCTTAGCGGGAGGGCCAGATACGCAGTATTTT. This sequence joins TRBV9 and TRBJ2-3; 11 nucleotides line up with TRBD2. CDR1 is SGDLS, CDR2 YYNGEE, per germline. V lost 3 bases, J lost 4 bases, and 4 bases stayed unmatched. There are 15 residues in the CDR3.

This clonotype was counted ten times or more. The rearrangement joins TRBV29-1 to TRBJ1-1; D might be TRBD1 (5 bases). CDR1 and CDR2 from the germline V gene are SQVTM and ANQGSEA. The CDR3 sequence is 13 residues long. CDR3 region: CSGTVGMNTEAFF. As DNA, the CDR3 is TGCAGTGGGACTGTGGGCATGAACACTGAAGCTTTCTTT.

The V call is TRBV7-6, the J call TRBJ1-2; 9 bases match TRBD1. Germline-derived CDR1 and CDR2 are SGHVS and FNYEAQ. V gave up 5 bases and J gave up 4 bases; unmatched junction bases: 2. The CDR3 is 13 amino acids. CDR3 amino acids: CASSPDRGYGYTF. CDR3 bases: TGTGCCAGCAGCCCGGACAGGGGCTATGGCTACACCTTC.